These 28 T cell receptor beta chains originate from one sample sequenced in a study of blood T cell repertoires in COVID-19. Clones were sequenced by immunoSEQ multiplex PCR, and TCRdb holds only the in-frame ones, with some missing. This sample yields approximately 260,000 clones, of which roughly 80% are seen a single time; 3% to 4% belongs to the top ten. Sequencing used peripheral blood. The receptors shown here come from a woman aged 40 to 50 with active or convalescent COVID-19.

The V call is TRBV5-1, the J call TRBJ1-2; no definite D call. V lost 0 bases to trimming and J lost 2 bases, with 8 bases between them. Germline CDR1 is SGHRS and CDR2 is YFSETQ. The CDR3 runs to 14 residues. As DNA, the CDR3 is TGCGCCAGCAGCTTGGAGGCGACAAACTATGGCTACACCTTC. This sequence encodes CASSLEATNYGYTF. The entire variable domain, with the rest obtained from reference TRBV5-1 and TRBJ1-2, is as follows: KAGVTQTPRYLIKTRGQQVTLSCSPISGHRSVSWYQQTPGQGLQFLFEYFSETQRNKGNFPGRFSGRQFSNSRSEMNVSTLELGDSALYLCASSLEATNYGYTFGSGTRLTVV.

This clone came up a few times. The chain employs TRBV28 and TRBJ1-4; the D gene is possibly TRBD1 (5 bases). CDR3 size: 14 residues. V was cut by 4 bases and J by 8 bases, with 14 bases left in between. CDR1 is MDHEN, CDR2 SYDVKM, per germline. CDR3 DNA sequence: TGTGCCAGCAGTTGGAGGGGACCGGGGGAAAAACTGTTTTTT. This gives the protein CASSWRGPGEKLFF.

Details on this clone: Other DNA sequences of this sample code for an identical CDR3. The rearrangement uses TRBV28 and TRBJ1-1; D uncertain. Germline CDR1 reads MDHEN; CDR2 reads SYDVKM. The CDR3 is 14 residues long. V lost 4 bases, J lost 2 bases, and 11 bases lay in between. The CDR3 loop reads CASSSPGGNTEAFF. Here the CDR3 DNA reads TGTGCCAGCAGTTCCCCGGGTGGAAACACTGAAGCTTTCTTT.

The genes are TRBV9 and TRBJ2-2, with D possibly matching TRBD1 (6 bases). Germline CDR1 and CDR2: SGDLS and YYNGEE. The CDR3 loop spans 14 amino acids. The germline V and J ends were trimmed by 4 bases and 3 bases, with 10 bases remaining between them. The DNA of the CDR3 is TGTGCCAGCAGCATCACAGGGTACACCGGGGAGCTGTTTTTT. Protein sequence: CASSITGYTGELFF.

The V gene is TRBV28, the J gene TRBJ1-1, with D perhaps matching TRBD1 (6 bases). V was shortened by 5 bases and J by 3 bases, with 25 bases between the two germline ends. The CDR3 contains 18 residues. CDR1 and CDR2 (germline): MDHEN, SYDVKM. The CDR3 nucleotides read TGTGCCAGCAGTCCTTCGTTTCGGCGGGGGCGATGGGACACTGAAGCTTTCTTT. Translating it yields CASSPSFRRGRWDTEAFF.

V and J are TRBV6-5 and TRBJ1-1; the D gene is possibly TRBD1 (6 bases). CDR3 length: 13 residues. V lost 6 bases and J lost 1, with 9 bases in between. From germline, CDR1 is MNHEY and CDR2 SVGAGI. The CDR3 region has the DNA TGTGCCAGCAGAGGACAGCCGAACACTGAAGCTTTCTTT. Translation: CASRGQPNTEAFF.

This clone has a handful of counts. The gene calls are TRBV7-6 and TRBJ1-1; D gene ambiguous. The CDR3 sequence is 12 residues long. The germline V and J ends were trimmed by 4 bases and 10 bases, with 13 bases remaining between them. The germline gives CDR1 SGHVS, CDR2 FNYEAQ. The CDR3 spells CASSSVGAGAFF. For the CDR3, the DNA is TGTGCCAGCAGCTCGGTGGGAGCGGGAGCTTTCTTT.

The genes are TRBV28 and TRBJ1-2; 8 bases are a match to TRBD1. Germline V gives CDR1 MDHEN, CDR2 SYDVKM. This CDR3 has 16 residues. After removal of 2 bases from V and 8 bases from J, the junction contained 13 bases not matched to a gene. This CDR3 reads CASSLSRQGASRGYTF. The CDR3 DNA is TGTGCCAGCAGTTTAAGTCGGCAGGGGGCTTCACGGGGCTACACCTTC.

V usage is TRBV5-1 and J usage is TRBJ1-3; D remains unclear. CDR3 size: 14 residues. Germline CDR1 reads SGHRS; CDR2 reads YFSETQ. V shed 0 bases and J shed 4 bases, with 8 bases lying between them. The CDR3 sequence is CASSLVGRGNTIYF. CDR3 nucleotides: TGCGCCAGCAGCTTGGTAGGGAGGGGAAACACCATATATTTT. The full variable domain, with the rest looked up from reference TRBV5-1 and TRBJ1-3, is KAGVTQTPRYLIKTRGQQVTLSCSPISGHRSVSWYQQTPGQGLQFLFEYFSETQRNKGNFPGRFSGRQFSNSRSEMNVSTLELGDSALYLCASSLVGRGNTIYFGEGSWLTVV.

V gene TRBV30 combines with J gene TRBJ1-1; 8 bases are shared with TRBD1. This CDR3 has 13 amino acids. Trimming at V came to 8 bases and at J to 5 bases, leaving 10 bases not matched to a gene. CDR1 is GTSNPN, CDR2 SVGIG, per germline (reference sequence). CDR3 sequence (DNA): TGTGCCGGGGAACAGGGGGAGTGGACTGAAGCTTTCTTT. It codes for CAGEQGEWTEAFF.

This clone has only one observation. The chain uses TRBV7-9 and TRBJ2-7; tentatively, D is TRBD1 (5 bases). Germline values: CDR1 SEHNR, CDR2 FQNEAQ (reference sequence). Trimming pared 1 base from V and 2 bases from J, leaving 9 bases between. The CDR3 covers 14 residues. The CDR3 coding sequence is TGTGCCAGCAGCTTAGGGGGCGACACCTACGAGCAGTACTTC. Protein product: CASSLGGDTYEQYF.

In regard to this clone: In the same sample, other DNA sequences code for this CDR3. The V call is TRBV10-3, the J call TRBJ2-1; D is undetermined. Germline V CDR1 and CDR2: ENHRY, SYGVKD. The CDR3 consists of 14 residues. With 3 bases removed from V and 0 bases from J, the gap between germline ends came to 6 bases. The CDR3 nucleotides are TGTGCCATCAGTGAATCTAGCTCCTACAATGAGCAGTTCTTC. Translated: CAISESSSYNEQFF.

V is TRBV10-2 and J is TRBJ1-1, with TRBD1 as a possible D gene (6 bases). Germline V gene data show CDR1 as WSHSY and CDR2 as SAAADI. Trimming left V 0 bases short and J 1 base short, with 9 bases between. The CDR3 totals 15 residues. The CDR3 nucleotides are TGCGCCAGCAGTGAGTCGAGGGGGACGAACACTGAAGCTTTCTTT. Its protein is CASSESRGTNTEAFF.

The J gene is TRBJ2-3, the V gene TRBV6-1; TRBD1 matches at 9 bases. The CDR3 length is 17 residues. Germline CDR1 reads MNHNS; CDR2 reads SASEGT. The J segment lost 2 bases and the V segment lost 4 bases, leaving 10 bases of the junction unmatched. In DNA form, the CDR3 reads TGTGCCAGCAGTGTTTTCCGGGACAGGGCTCTCACAGATACGCAGTATTTT. Translated: CASSVFRDRALTDTQYF.

V and J are TRBV28 and TRBJ1-1, with TRBD1 identical over 8 bases. Per the germline V gene, CDR1 is MDHEN and CDR2 is SYDVKM. Trimming at V came to 4 bases and at J to 10 bases, leaving 8 bases not matched to a gene. CDR3 length: 13 amino acids. The CDR3 here is CASSSTDRGRAFF. The DNA for the CDR3 is TGTGCCAGCAGTTCGACAGACAGGGGACGAGCTTTCTTT.

V is TRBV2 and J is TRBJ1-5; TRBD1 aligns across 7 bases. Trimming took 6 bases from V and 6 from J; bases not matched to a gene: 8. Germline V gene sequence: CDR1 SNHLY, CDR2 FYNNEI. This CDR3 contains 14 residues. The chain's CDR3 is CASSATGEVQPQHF. CDR3 DNA: TGTGCCAGCAGCGCAACAGGGGAGGTTCAGCCCCAGCATTTT.

J is TRBJ2-5 and V is TRBV7-3, with D uncertain. There are 13 residues in the CDR3. The V end was cut by 2 bases, the J end by 3 bases, with 7 bases between. Germline loops: CDR1 SGHTA, CDR2 FQGTGA. This chain's CDR3 is CASSLSVEETQYF. The CDR3 DNA follows: TGTGCCAGCAGCTTATCGGTAGAAGAGACCCAGTACTTC.

The rearrangement joins TRBV5-5 to TRBJ2-2; D possibly corresponds to TRBD1 (6 bases). CDR3 length: 16 residues. Germline V lookup: CDR1 SGHKS, CDR2 YYEKEE (reference sequence). Trimming removed 4 bases from V and 2 bases from J, with 15 bases in between. This CDR3 reads CASSPNQGRNTGELFF. The CDR3 DNA is TGTGCCAGCAGCCCCAACCAGGGGCGAAACACCGGGGAGCTGTTTTTT.

The V and J genes are TRBV16 and TRBJ2-6; possibly TRBD2 for D (6 bases). Trimming removed 4 bases at V and 2 bases at J, with 15 bases between. This CDR3 spans 17 amino acids. Germline V gene lookup returns CDR1 KGHSY and CDR2 FQNENV. The CDR3 DNA is TGTGCCAGCAGCCCTAATCGCGGGACGACTGGGGCCAACGTCCTGACTTTC. Its protein product is CASSPNRGTTGANVLTF. The full variable domain, its missing parts supplied by reference TRBV16 and TRBJ2-6, is GEEVAQTPKHLVRGEGQKAKLYCAPIKGHSYVFWYQQVLKNEFKFLISFQNENVFDETGMPKERFSAKCLPNSPCSLEIQATKLEDSAVYFCASSPNRGTTGANVLTFGAGSRLTVL.

V gene TRBV7-3 combines with J gene TRBJ2-5; 8 bases are shared with TRBD2. The germline V gene has CDR1 SGHTA and CDR2 FQGTGA. The CDR3 spans 15 residues. V was pared by 4 bases and J by 1 base, with 5 bases of the junction left unmatched. The CDR3 DNA follows: TGTGCCAGCAGCTACCAAAGCGGGGGCCAAGAGACCCAGTACTTC. It encodes CASSYQSGGQETQYF. The variable domain in full, with the rest retrieved from reference TRBV7-3 and TRBJ2-5, is GAGVSQTPSNKVTEKGKYVELRCDPISGHTALYWYRQSLGQGPEFLIYFQGTGAADDSGLPNDRFFAVRPEGSVSTLKIQRTERGDSAVYLCASSYQSGGQETQYFGPGTRLLVL.

The chain links TRBV3-1 (or the pseudogene TRBV3-2) to TRBJ1-2; 7 bases are a match to TRBD1. This CDR3 spans 14 amino acids. The ends lost 0 bases at V and 7 bases at J; junction bases unmatched: 5. CDR1 and CDR2 (germline): LGHDT, YNNKEL (reference sequence). The CDR3 DNA reads as TGTGCCAGCAGCCAAGAATTGCAGGGGGTTGGCTACACCTTC. Its translation is CASSQELQGVGYTF.

The chain is built from TRBV9 and TRBJ1-3, with TRBD1 as a possible D gene (6 bases). V lost 4 bases, J lost 2 bases, and 13 bases lay in between. CDR1 is SGDLS and CDR2 is YYNGEE in the germline V gene. CDR3 length: 15 residues. Here the CDR3 DNA reads TGTGCCAGCAGCTCACAGGGCTCGGCTGGAAACACCATATATTTT. It translates to CASSSQGSAGNTIYF. Filled out from reference TRBV9 and TRBJ1-3, the complete variable domain reads DSGVTQTPKHLITATGQRVTLRCSPRSGDLSVYWYQQSLDQGLQFLIQYYNGEERAKGNILERFSAQQFPDLHSELNLSSLELGDSALYFCASSSQGSAGNTIYFGEGSWLTVV.

The V gene is TRBV6-5, the J gene TRBJ1-4, with 7 bases lining up with TRBD1. Looked up from germline, CDR1 is MNHEY and CDR2 is SVGAGI. V shed 6 bases and J 4 bases; nucleotides not matched to a gene: 5. This CDR3 has 14 residues. CDR3 nucleotide sequence: TGTGCCAGCAGAAAGGGACAGCATAATGAAAAACTGTTTTTT. Translating gives CASRKGQHNEKLFF.

In its sample, this clone was seen many times. The chain recombines TRBV12-3 or TRBV12-4 with TRBJ2-7; D gene ambiguous. Trimming cost V 1 base and J 1 base, with 5 bases left between them. The CDR3 sequence is 13 residues long. The CDR3 nucleotides read TGTGCCAGCAGTTTAGAACAGTCCTACGAGCAGTACTTC. This gives the protein CASSLEQSYEQYF.

This chain links TRBV30 with TRBJ1-2; 8 bases are shared with TRBD1. The ends lost 2 bases at V and 7 bases at J; junction bases unmatched: 9. Germline CDR1 is GTSNPN and CDR2 is SVGIG (reference sequence). The CDR3 length is 14 residues. The DNA of the CDR3 is TGTGCCTGGAGTAAGATCGGACAGGGCTTTGGCTACACCTTC. Translation gives CAWSKIGQGFGYTF.

The chain uses TRBV6-5 and TRBJ2-1; TRBD1 might be the D (5 bases). The V and J ends lost 7 bases and 0 bases respectively, with 13 bases between them. This CDR3 region has 15 residues. The germline V gene encodes CDR1 MNHEY and CDR2 SVGAGI. In DNA, the CDR3 is TGTGCCAGCAATGCAGGGCCAAGCTCCTACAATGAGCAGTTCTTC. This gives the protein CASNAGPSSYNEQFF.

This chain joins TRBV3-1 (or the pseudogene TRBV3-2) and TRBJ1-6, with TRBD1 matching 9 bases. The CDR3 has 13 residues. V lost 8 bases and J lost 10; bases outside the gene matches: 6. The germline V gene encodes CDR1 LGHDT and CDR2 YNNKEL (reference sequence). Here the CDR3 DNA reads TGTGCCAGCCAGGACAGGGGCACCTCACCCCTCCACTTT. Its protein product is CASQDRGTSPLHF.

The rearrangement joins TRBV28 to TRBJ1-4; 7 positions match TRBD1. The CDR3 is made up of 15 amino acids. Germline V gene lookup returns CDR1 MDHEN and CDR2 SYDVKM. The V and J ends lost 8 bases and 8 bases, in that order; junction bases with no gene match: 14. This CDR3 reads CASDRTGAMGEKLFF. The DNA for the CDR3 is TGTGCCAGCGATCGAACAGGGGCGATGGGAGAAAAACTGTTTTTT. Based on the CDR3 plus reference TRBV28 and TRBJ1-4, the full variable domain is DVKVTQSSRYLVKRTGEKVFLECVQDMDHENMFWYRQDPGLGLRLIYFSYDVKMKEKGDIPEGYSVSREKKERFSLILESASTNQTSMYLCASDRTGAMGEKLFFGSGTQLSVL.